Following are 32 T cell receptor beta chains from one sample sequenced in a study of T-cell memory formation after mild COVID-19. MiXCR, applied by TCRdb to the 5' RACE reads, yields one record per CDR3 protein. The sample holds 350,000 to 500,000 distinct CDR3 sequences, roughly 18% seen once. Sequencing was performed on PBMCs or a T cell subset sorted from them (not recorded which). Every receptor here comes from a young man who had mild COVID-19 (a few samples of this study predate the infection). Cell type and time point are not known.

This clonotype has just a few counts. The chain joins TRBV6-6 to TRBJ2-7; unclear D gene. The CDR3 is 14 amino acids. Germline CDR1 and CDR2: MNHNY and SVGAGI (reference sequence). V gave up 0 bases and J gave up 7 bases, with 13 bases separating them. Here the CDR3 DNA reads TGTGCCAGCAGTTACTCCGCTGACTTCGGAGAGCAGTACGTC. It translates to CASSYSADFGEQYV.

At least ten counts were recorded for this clonotype. The chain joins TRBV7-2 to TRBJ2-5; unclear D gene. Trimming took off 2 bases at V and 7 bases at J, with 8 bases between the two ends. Per germline, CDR1 SGHTA and CDR2 FQGNSA. This CDR3 has 12 residues. The CDR3 coding sequence is TGTGCCAGCAGCTTAATTGTAGGGACCCAGTACTTC. Protein sequence: CASSLIVGTQYF. The complete variable domain, with remaining parts taken from reference TRBV7-2 and TRBJ2-5, reads GAGVSQSPSNKVTEKGKDVELRCDPISGHTALYWYRQSLGQGLEFLIYFQGNSAPDKSGLPSDRFSAERTGGSVSTLTIQRTQQEDSAVYLCASSLIVGTQYFGPGTRLLVL.

The rearrangement links TRBV19 to TRBJ2-3; D is undetermined. Germline-derived CDR1 and CDR2 are LNHDA and SQIVND (reference sequence). V gave up 4 bases and J gave up 2 bases, with 7 bases separating them. This CDR3 has 13 amino acids. This CDR3 reads CASSTTFTDTQYF. The DNA for the CDR3 is TGTGCCAGTAGTACTACGTTCACAGATACGCAGTATTTT.

The chain couples TRBV7-2 to TRBJ2-5, with 10 bases matching TRBD2. V was pared by 2 bases and J by 6 bases, with 6 bases of the junction left unmatched. This CDR3 has 15 amino acids. Germline CDR1 is SGHTA and CDR2 is FQGNSA. CDR3 loop: CASSLPSGGAKTQYF. In DNA form, the CDR3 reads TGTGCCAGCAGCTTACCCAGCGGGGGGGCCAAGACCCAGTACTTC.

This clonotype has a handful of counts. The chain has TRBV7-2 and TRBJ2-7; 9 nucleotides line up with TRBD2. The CDR3 consists of 16 residues. V shed 2 bases, J shed 6 bases, and the junction held 11 bases outside the gene matches. Germline V gives CDR1 SGHTA, CDR2 FQGNSA. CDR3 sequence (DNA): TGTGCCAGCAGCTTATTCGCGGGGGGGCCACCGGGCGAGCAGTACGTC. Translated: CASSLFAGGPPGEQYV.

The rearrangement links TRBV7-2 to TRBJ1-4; no clear D gene. The CDR3 has 13 residues. With 1 base removed from V and 11 bases from J, the gap between germline ends came to 11 bases. Looked up from germline, CDR1 is SGHTA and CDR2 is FQGNSA. CDR3 loop: CASSLESGFKLFF. The CDR3 DNA follows: TGTGCCAGCAGCTTAGAGTCGGGATTTAAACTGTTTTTT.

In this sample, this clonotype turned up a few times. The chain combines TRBV12-3 or TRBV12-4 with TRBJ1-6; 8 nucleotides agree with TRBD1. This CDR3 region has 14 residues. With 6 bases clipped from V and 4 bases from J, the junction kept 2 bases outside the gene matches. CDR3 loop: CASSRTGYNSPLHF. CDR3 in DNA: TGTGCCAGCAGCCGGACAGGGTATAATTCACCCCTCCACTTT.

This clonotype was recorded a few times. The gene calls are TRBV9 and TRBJ2-3; D is ambiguous. Germline CDR1 is SGDLS and CDR2 is YYNGEE. This CDR3 is 14 amino acids long. V was shortened by 0 bases and J by 0 bases, with 5 bases between the two germline ends. The CDR3 region has the DNA TGTGCCAGCAGCGTAGCCGCGAGCACAGATACGCAGTATTTT. Translated: CASSVAASTDTQYF.

The J gene is TRBJ1-1, the V gene TRBV28; D call uncertain. Trimming took off 10 bases at V and 0 bases at J, with 9 bases between the two ends. Per the germline V gene, CDR1 is MDHEN and CDR2 is SYDVKM. This CDR3 spans 12 amino acids. Written as DNA, the CDR3 is TGTGCCACCATCCTTATGAACACTGAAGCTTTCTTT. Residues: CATILMNTEAFF.

This clonotype was found a few times. The chain carries TRBV5-1 and TRBJ1-4; D might be TRBD1 (5 bases). This CDR3 contains 15 residues. CDR1 and CDR2 from the germline V gene are SGHRS and YFSETQ. The germline V and J ends were trimmed by 0 bases and 8 bases, with 14 bases remaining between them. The CDR3 sequence is CASSLGTPRREKLFF. The DNA of the CDR3 is TGCGCCAGCAGCTTGGGGACACCCCGGCGGGAAAAACTGTTTTTT.

This clonotype has only one observation. One base away lies a much larger clone, so this may be a sequencing read error. As DNA, the CDR3 is TGTGCCATCAGCTTTTGGGGTACGGTGCATGAGCAGTTCTTC. Translating it yields CAISFWGTVHEQFF. The rearrangement links TRBV7-2 to TRBJ2-1; D unclear. Germline V gene lookup returns CDR1 SGHTA and CDR2 FQGNSA. This CDR3 has 14 residues.

V and J are TRBV28 and TRBJ2-7; 10 bases are shared with TRBD1. The CDR3 contains 14 residues. Germline V gene sequence: CDR1 MDHEN, CDR2 SYDVKM. With 5 bases clipped from V and 3 bases from J, the junction kept 4 bases outside the gene matches. The DNA of the CDR3 is TGTGCCAGCAGTCGGACAGGGGGTCGCTACGAGCAGTACGTC. Its translation is CASSRTGGRYEQYV.

The table lists this clonotype with many counts. The V call is TRBV5-1, the J call TRBJ2-7, with 12 bases lining up with TRBD2. This CDR3 comprises 15 residues. The V gene end was trimmed by 5 bases and the J gene end by 3 bases; junction bases not matched to a gene: 6. CDR1 SGHRS and CDR2 YFSETQ come from the germline V gene. CDR3 DNA: TGCGCCAGCAGTTGGACTAGCGGGGCCTACTACGAGCAGTACTTC. Residues: CASSWTSGAYYEQYF.

Only a few counts were recorded for this clonotype. The gene calls are TRBV20-1 and TRBJ2-5; 9 nucleotides line up with TRBD2. The CDR3 is made up of 17 amino acids. V dropped 1 base and J dropped 5; count of bases not matched to a gene: 14. CDR1 and CDR2 from the germline V gene are DFQATT and SNEGSKA (reference sequence). The CDR3 sequence is CSARVGGASGVEETQYF. The CDR3, as DNA: TGCAGTGCTAGAGTTGGAGGGGCTAGCGGGGTTGAGGAGACCCAGTACTTC.

This rearrangement joins TRBV6-2 or TRBV6-3 to TRBJ2-7; D is undetermined. Germline CDR1 reads MNHEY; CDR2 reads SVGEGT. The CDR3 has 12 residues. V was pared by 7 bases and J by 2 bases, with 9 bases between. The CDR3 DNA follows: TGTGCCAGCACCCAACGCCCCTACGAGCAGTACGTC. It translates to CASTQRPYEQYV.

The chain recombines TRBV7-2 with TRBJ2-1; the match to TRBD2 covers 7 bases. Trimming removed 3 bases from V and 5 bases from J; junction bases left unmatched: 10. CDR1 is SGHTA, CDR2 FQGNSA, per germline. The CDR3 is 16 residues long. Here the CDR3 reads CASSFPRSSGNNEQFF. CDR3 coding DNA: TGTGCCAGCAGCTTCCCTCGTTCGAGCGGGAACAATGAGCAGTTCTTC.

The chain combines TRBV12-3 or TRBV12-4 with TRBJ1-3; D unclear. This CDR3 has 14 residues. V was clipped by 3 bases and J by 3 bases, with 9 bases between them. This CDR3 is CASSFLGFGNTIYF. CDR3 bases: TGTGCCAGCAGTTTTCTGGGGTTTGGAAACACCATATATTTT.

J is TRBJ1-2 and V is TRBV4-1; unclear D gene. Looked up from germline, CDR1 is MGHRA and CDR2 is YSYEKL. V lost 4 bases, J lost 4 bases, and 13 bases lay in between. CDR3 length equals 14 residues. The CDR3 loop is CASSLDTIGYGYTF. The CDR3 nucleotides are TGCGCCAGCAGCCTTGACACGATAGGCTATGGCTACACCTTC.

The chain couples TRBV24-1 to TRBJ2-3; 7 bases map to TRBD1. CDR1 and CDR2 from the germline V gene are KGHDR and SFDVKD. Trimming cost V 7 bases and J 0 bases; bases outside gene matches: 9. The CDR3 sequence is 16 residues long. The CDR3 coding sequence is TGTGCCACCAGCCCCCCCAGGGACAGCAGCACAGATACGCAGTATTTT. Translating gives CATSPPRDSSTDTQYF.

This clonotype has only a few counts. V gene TRBV11-2 combines with J gene TRBJ1-3; D gene unclear. CDR3 size: 14 residues. From germline, CDR1 is SGHAT and CDR2 FQNNGV. Trimming took off 7 bases at V and 4 bases at J, with 14 bases between the two ends. The chain's CDR3 is CASTHRTEGNTIYF. The CDR3 nucleotides are TGTGCCAGCACCCACCGGACGGAAGGAAACACCATATATTTT.

Many counts were recorded for this clonotype. The chain is built from TRBV5-1 and TRBJ2-1; D is possibly TRBD1 (5 bases). Germline CDR1 is SGHRS and CDR2 is YFSETQ. Trimming took off 4 bases at V and 5 bases at J, with 10 bases between the two ends. There are 13 residues in the CDR3. The CDR3 is CASSDSPDNEQFF. In DNA form, the CDR3 reads TGCGCCAGCAGCGACAGTCCCGACAATGAGCAGTTCTTC.

The sample holds a few counts of this clonotype. The rearrangement links TRBV3-1 to TRBJ2-3, with 11 nucleotides matching TRBD2. V was pared by 1 base and J by 5 bases, with 5 bases of the junction left unmatched. The CDR3 runs 16 residues. Germline CDR1 and CDR2: LGHDT and YNNKEL (reference sequence). CDR3 in amino acids: CASSQAPSGGLDTQYF. In DNA, the CDR3 is TGTGCCAGCAGCCAAGCTCCTAGCGGGGGGTTAGATACGCAGTATTTT.

This chain uses TRBV2 with TRBJ2-7; D tentatively reads TRBD1 or TRBD2 (5 bases each). The germline V gene has CDR1 SNHLY and CDR2 FYNNEI. This CDR3 region has 14 residues. V was trimmed by 4 bases and J by 3 bases, leaving 13 bases between them. The CDR3 sequence is CASSVLGRLYEQYV. CDR3 bases: TGTGCCAGCAGTGTGCTGGGACGGCTCTACGAGCAGTACGTC.

This clonotype was seen more than once but under ten times. The rearrangement uses TRBV5-1 and TRBJ2-3; D possibly corresponds to TRBD1 (6 bases). The V gene lost 2 bases and the J gene lost 2 bases, with 9 bases spanning the gap. The CDR3 is made up of 14 amino acids. CDR1 and CDR2 from the germline V gene are SGHRS and YFSETQ. The CDR3 DNA follows: TGCGCCAGCAGCTTCAGGGGCAACACAGATACGCAGTATTTT. It yields the protein CASSFRGNTDTQYF.

The V gene is TRBV5-1, the J gene TRBJ2-7; 8 bases are a match to TRBD1. CDR1 SGHRS and CDR2 YFSETQ come from the germline V gene. This CDR3 region has 14 residues. With 2 bases clipped from V and 5 bases from J, the junction kept 6 bases outside the gene matches. The CDR3 here is CASSFWTGTNEQYF. DNA of the CDR3: TGCGCCAGCAGCTTCTGGACAGGGACCAACGAGCAGTACTTC.

J is TRBJ2-5 and V is TRBV20-1; D not resolved. The CDR3 is made up of 10 amino acids. Germline CDR1 and CDR2: DFQATT and SNEGSKA (reference sequence). Trimming took off 3 bases at V and 7 bases at J, with 6 bases between the two ends. The CDR3 DNA reads TGCAGTGCTAGGGGCTGGACCCAGTACTTC. The encoded protein is CSARGWTQYF.

CDR3 residues: CASSFVNPQWTDTQYF. In nucleotides, the CDR3 is TGTGCCAGCAGTTTTGTGAATCCCCAGTGGACAGATACGCAGTATTTT. V is TRBV27 and J is TRBJ2-3; D is uncertain. This CDR3 contains 16 residues. Trimming pared 3 bases from V and 3 bases from J, leaving 16 bases between. Germline V gives CDR1 MNHEY, CDR2 SMNVEV (reference sequence).

J is TRBJ1-1 and V is TRBV27; D is perhaps TRBD1 (6 bases). Germline V gives CDR1 MNHEY, CDR2 SMNVEV (reference sequence). The V gene lost 0 bases and the J gene lost 9 bases, with 11 bases spanning the gap. There are 13 residues in the CDR3. In DNA form, the CDR3 reads TGTGCCAGCAGTTTATCAGGGGGAGGGAAAGCTTTCTTT. Translated, it gives CASSLSGGGKAFF.

This clonotype has a handful of counts. The chain recombines TRBV18 with TRBJ1-1; the D is unclear. From germline, CDR1 is KGHSH and CDR2 LQKENI. V dropped 1 base and J dropped 8 bases, with 14 bases sitting between them. There are 14 residues in the CDR3. CDR3 amino acids: CASSPRQAVGEAFF. For the CDR3, the DNA is TGTGCCAGCTCACCACGCCAGGCGGTGGGGGAAGCTTTCTTT.

V usage is TRBV5-1 and J usage is TRBJ1-1, with a possible D match to TRBD1 (6 bases). Trimming cost V 2 bases and J 6 bases, with 17 bases left between them. The CDR3 has 15 residues. Germline values: CDR1 SGHRS, CDR2 YFSETQ. The CDR3 DNA follows: TGCGCCAGCAGCTTACGCCCGGGGGCTGTCTCTGAAGCTTTCTTT. Protein product: CASSLRPGAVSEAFF.

The chain is built from TRBV11-2 and TRBJ2-5; TRBD2 agrees at 7 bases. Germline-derived CDR1 and CDR2 are SGHAT and FQNNGV. J was trimmed by 4 bases and V by 1 base; bases with no gene match: 12. The CDR3 runs to 17 residues. In DNA form, the CDR3 reads TGTGCCAGCAGCTTAGGCGTTGGGCGGGGGTCCGTAGAGACCCAGTACTTC. Protein sequence: CASSLGVGRGSVETQYF.

The gene calls are TRBV28 and TRBJ2-5; possibly TRBD2 for D (5 bases). This CDR3 spans 15 amino acids. Germline V gene lookup returns CDR1 MDHEN and CDR2 SYDVKM. Between the trimmed V and J ends, which lost 6 bases and 4 bases, there was a span of 18 bases. Written as DNA, the CDR3 is TGTGCCAGCAGGGGCAATCGGGTCGCGGGAGAGACCCAGTACTTC. Translating it yields CASRGNRVAGETQYF.